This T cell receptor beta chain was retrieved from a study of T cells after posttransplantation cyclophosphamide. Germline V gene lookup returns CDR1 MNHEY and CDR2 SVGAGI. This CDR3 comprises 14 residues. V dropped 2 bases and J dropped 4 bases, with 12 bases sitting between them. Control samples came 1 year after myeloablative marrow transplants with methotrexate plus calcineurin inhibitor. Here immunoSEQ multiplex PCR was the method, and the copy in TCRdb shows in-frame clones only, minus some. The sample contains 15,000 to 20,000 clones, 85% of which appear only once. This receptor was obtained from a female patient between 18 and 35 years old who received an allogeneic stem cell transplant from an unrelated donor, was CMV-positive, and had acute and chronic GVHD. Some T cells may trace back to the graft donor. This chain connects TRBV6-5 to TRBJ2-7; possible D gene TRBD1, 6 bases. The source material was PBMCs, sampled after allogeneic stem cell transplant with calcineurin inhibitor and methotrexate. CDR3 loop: CASSYGGSPYEQYF. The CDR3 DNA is TGTGCCAGCAGTTACGGGGGCAGCCCATACGAGCAGTACTTC.